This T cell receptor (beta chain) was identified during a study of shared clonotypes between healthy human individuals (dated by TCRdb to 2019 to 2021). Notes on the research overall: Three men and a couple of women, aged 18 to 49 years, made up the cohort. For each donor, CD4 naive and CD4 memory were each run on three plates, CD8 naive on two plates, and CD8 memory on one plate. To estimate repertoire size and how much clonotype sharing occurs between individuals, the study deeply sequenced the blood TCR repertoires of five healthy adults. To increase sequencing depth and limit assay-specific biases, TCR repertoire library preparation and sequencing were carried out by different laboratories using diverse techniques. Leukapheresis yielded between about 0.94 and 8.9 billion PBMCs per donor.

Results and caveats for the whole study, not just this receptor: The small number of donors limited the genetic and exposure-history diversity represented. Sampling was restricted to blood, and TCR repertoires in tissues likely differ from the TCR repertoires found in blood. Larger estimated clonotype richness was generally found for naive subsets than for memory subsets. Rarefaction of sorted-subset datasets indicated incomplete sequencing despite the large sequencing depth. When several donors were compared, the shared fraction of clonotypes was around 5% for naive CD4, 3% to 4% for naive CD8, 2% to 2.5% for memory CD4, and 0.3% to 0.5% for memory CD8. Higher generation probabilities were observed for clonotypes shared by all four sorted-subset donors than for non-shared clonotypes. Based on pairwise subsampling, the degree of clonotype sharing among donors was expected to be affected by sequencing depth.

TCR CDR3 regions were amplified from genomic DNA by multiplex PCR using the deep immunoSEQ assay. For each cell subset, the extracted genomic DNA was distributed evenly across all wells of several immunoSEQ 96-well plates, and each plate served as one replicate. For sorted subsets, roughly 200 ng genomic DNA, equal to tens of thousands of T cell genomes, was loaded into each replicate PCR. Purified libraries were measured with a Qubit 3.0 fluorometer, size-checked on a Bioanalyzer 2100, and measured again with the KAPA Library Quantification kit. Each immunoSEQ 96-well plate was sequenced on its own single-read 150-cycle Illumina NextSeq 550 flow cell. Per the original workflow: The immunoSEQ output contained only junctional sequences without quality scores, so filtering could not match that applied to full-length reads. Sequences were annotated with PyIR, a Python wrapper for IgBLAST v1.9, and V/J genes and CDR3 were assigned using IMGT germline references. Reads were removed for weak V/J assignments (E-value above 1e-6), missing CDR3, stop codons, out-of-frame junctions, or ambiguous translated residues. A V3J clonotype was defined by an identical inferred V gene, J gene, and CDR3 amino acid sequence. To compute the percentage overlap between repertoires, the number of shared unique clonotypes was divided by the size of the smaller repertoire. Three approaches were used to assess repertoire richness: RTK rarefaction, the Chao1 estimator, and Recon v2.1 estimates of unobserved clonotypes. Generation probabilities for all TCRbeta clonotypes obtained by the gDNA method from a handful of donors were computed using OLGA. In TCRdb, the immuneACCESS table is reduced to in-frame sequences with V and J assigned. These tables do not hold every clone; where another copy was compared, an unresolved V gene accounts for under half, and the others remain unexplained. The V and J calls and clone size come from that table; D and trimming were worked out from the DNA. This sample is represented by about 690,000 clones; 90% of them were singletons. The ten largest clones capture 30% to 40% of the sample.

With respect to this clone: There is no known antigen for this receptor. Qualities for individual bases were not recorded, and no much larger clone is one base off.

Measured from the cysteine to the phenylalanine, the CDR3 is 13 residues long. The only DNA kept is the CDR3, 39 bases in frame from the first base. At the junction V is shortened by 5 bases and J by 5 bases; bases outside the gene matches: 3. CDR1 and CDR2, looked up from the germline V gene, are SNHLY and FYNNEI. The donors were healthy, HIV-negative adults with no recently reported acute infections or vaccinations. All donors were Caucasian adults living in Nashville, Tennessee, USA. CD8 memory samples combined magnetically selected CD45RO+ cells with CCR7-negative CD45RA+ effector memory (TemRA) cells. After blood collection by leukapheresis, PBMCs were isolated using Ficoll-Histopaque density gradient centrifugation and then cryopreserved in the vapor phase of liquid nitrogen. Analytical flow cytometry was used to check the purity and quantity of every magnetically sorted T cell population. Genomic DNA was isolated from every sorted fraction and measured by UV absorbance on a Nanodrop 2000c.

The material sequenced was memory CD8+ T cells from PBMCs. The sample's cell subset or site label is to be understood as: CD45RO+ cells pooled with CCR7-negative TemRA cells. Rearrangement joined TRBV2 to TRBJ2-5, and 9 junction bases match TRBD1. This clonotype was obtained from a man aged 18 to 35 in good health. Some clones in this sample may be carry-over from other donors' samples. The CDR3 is CASSWDRAETQYF. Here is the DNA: TGTGCCAGCAGTTGGGACAGGGCGGAGACCCAGTACTTC.